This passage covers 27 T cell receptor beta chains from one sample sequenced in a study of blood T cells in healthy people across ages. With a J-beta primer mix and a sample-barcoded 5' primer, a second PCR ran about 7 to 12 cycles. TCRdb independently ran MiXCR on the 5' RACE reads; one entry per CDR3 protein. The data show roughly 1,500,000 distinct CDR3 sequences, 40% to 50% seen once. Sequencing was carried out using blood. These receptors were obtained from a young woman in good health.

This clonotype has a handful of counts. The CDR3 DNA follows: TGTGCCAGCAGCCAAGATCGGGCGGGAAAGGGGTATGGCTACACCTTC. Its protein is CASSQDRAGKGYGYTF. This chain connects TRBV3-1 to TRBJ1-2; D might be TRBD1 (5 bases). V lost 0 bases, J lost 5 bases, and 16 bases lay in between. CDR1 and CDR2 from the germline V gene are LGHDT and YNNKEL (reference sequence). The CDR3 sequence is 16 residues long.

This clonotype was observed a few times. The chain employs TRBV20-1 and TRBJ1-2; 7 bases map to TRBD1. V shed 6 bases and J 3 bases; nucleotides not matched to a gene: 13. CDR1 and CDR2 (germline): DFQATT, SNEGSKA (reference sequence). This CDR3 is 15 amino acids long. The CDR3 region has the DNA TGCAGTGCCACATCGGCGACAGGGTTAGACTATGGCTACACCTTC. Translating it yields CSATSATGLDYGYTF.

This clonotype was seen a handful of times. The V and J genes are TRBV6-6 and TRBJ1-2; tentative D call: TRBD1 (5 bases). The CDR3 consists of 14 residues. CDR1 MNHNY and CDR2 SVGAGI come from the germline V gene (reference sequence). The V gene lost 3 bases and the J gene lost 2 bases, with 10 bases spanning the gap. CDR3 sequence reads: CASSYRSGNYGYTF. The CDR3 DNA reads TGTGCCAGCAGTTATCGGTCAGGGAACTATGGCTACACCTTC.

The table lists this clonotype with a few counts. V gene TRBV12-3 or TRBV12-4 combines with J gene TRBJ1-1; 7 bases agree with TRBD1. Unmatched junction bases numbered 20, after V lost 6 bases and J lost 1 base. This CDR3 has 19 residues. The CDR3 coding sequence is TGTGCCAGCAGCGGAAAGATATCTCTCGTCAGGGGGAGGAACACTGAAGCTTTCTTT. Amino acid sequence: CASSGKISLVRGRNTEAFF.

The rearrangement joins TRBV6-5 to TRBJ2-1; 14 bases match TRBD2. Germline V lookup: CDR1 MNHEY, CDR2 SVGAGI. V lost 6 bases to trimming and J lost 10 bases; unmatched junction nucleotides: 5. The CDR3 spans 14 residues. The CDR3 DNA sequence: TGTGCCAGCAGGACGGGACTAGCGGGAGAGGAGCAGTTCTTC. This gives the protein CASRTGLAGEEQFF.

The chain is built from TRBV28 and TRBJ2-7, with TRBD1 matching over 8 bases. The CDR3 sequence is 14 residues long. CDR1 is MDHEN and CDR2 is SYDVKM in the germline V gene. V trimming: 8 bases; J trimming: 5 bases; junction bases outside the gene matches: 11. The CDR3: CASLSSDRVHEQYF. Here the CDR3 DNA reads TGTGCCAGCCTTTCCTCGGACAGGGTTCACGAGCAGTACTTC.

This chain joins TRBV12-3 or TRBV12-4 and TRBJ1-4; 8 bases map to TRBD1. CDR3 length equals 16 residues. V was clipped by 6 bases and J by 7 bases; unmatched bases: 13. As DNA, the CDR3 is TGTGCCAGCAGACCAGGGGCAGGGGGCCTTAGTGAAAAACTGTTTTTT. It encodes CASRPGAGGLSEKLFF.

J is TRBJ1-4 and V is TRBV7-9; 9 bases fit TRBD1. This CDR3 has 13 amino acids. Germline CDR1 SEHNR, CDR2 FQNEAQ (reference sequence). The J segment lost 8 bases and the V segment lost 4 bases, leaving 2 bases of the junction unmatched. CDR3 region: CASSWDREEKLFF. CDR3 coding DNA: TGTGCCAGCAGCTGGGACAGGGAGGAAAAACTGTTTTTT.

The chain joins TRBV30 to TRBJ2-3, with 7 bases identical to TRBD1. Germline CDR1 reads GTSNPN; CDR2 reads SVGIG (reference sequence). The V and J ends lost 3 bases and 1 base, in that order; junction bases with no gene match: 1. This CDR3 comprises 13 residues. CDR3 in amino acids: CAWRDRGTDTQYF. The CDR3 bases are TGTGCCTGGAGAGACAGGGGCACAGATACGCAGTATTTT.

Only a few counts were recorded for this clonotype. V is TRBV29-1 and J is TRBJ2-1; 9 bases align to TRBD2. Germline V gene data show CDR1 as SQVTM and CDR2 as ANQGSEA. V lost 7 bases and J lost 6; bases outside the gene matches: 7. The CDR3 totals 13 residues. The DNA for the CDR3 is TGCAGCGGGACCCGAGCGGGAGGCAATGAGCAGTTCTTC. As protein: CSGTRAGGNEQFF.

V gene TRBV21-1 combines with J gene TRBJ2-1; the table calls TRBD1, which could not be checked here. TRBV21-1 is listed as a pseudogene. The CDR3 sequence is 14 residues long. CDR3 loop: CASPGGAQFNEQFF. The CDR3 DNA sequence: TGTGCCAGCCCCGGGGGGGCGCAATTCAATGAGCAGTTCTTC.

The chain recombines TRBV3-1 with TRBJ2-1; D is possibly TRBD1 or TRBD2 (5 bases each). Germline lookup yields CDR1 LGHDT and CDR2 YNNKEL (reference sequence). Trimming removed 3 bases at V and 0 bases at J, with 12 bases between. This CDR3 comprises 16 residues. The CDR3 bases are TGTGCCAGCAGCCAGTCGGGACGCCGCTCCTACAATGAGCAGTTCTTC. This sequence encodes CASSQSGRRSYNEQFF.

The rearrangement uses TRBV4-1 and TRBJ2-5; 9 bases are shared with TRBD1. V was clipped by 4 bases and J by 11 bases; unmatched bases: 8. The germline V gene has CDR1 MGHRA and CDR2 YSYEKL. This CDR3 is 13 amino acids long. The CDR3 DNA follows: TGCGCCAGCAGCCGGGACAGGGATGAGTGGCAGTACTTC. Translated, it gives CASSRDRDEWQYF.

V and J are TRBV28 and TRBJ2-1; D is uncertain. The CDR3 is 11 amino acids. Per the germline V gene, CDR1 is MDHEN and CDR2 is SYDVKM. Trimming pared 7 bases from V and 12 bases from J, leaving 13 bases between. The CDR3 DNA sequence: TGTGCCAGCACCTCCCTAACGGGGCAGTTCTTC. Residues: CASTSLTGQFF.

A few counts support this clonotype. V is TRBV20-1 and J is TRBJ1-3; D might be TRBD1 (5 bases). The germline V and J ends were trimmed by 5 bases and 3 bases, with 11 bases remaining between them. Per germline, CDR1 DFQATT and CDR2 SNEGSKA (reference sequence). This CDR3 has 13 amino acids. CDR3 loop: CSARDLDGNTIYF. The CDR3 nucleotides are TGCAGTGCTCGGGACCTGGATGGAAACACCATATATTTT.

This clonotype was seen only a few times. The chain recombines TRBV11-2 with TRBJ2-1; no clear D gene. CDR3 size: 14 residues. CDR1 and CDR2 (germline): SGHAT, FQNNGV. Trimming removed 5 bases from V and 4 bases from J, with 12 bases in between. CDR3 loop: CASSTPSGYNEQFF. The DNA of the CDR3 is TGTGCCAGCAGCACGCCTTCGGGTTACAATGAGCAGTTCTTC.

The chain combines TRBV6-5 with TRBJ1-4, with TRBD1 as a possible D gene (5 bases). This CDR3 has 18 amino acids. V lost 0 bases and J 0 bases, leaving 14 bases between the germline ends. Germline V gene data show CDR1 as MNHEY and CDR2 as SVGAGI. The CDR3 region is CASSYSGAGTSTNEKLFF. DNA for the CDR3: TGTGCCAGCAGTTACTCTGGGGCAGGGACCTCAACTAATGAAAAACTGTTTTTT.

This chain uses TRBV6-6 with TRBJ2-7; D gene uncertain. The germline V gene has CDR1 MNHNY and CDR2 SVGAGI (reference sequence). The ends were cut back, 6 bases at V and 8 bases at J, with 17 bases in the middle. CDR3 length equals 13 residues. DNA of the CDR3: TGTGCCAGCAGCCGAGACGGAGTTACGAAGCAGTACTTC. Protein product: CASSRDGVTKQYF.

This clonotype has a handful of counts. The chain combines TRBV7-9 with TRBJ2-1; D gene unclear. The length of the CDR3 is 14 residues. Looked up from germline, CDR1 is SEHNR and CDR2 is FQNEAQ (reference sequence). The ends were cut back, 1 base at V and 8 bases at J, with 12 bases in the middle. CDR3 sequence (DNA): TGTGCCAGCAGCTTAGAAGCCCGAGTGGATGAGCAGTTCTTC. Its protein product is CASSLEARVDEQFF.

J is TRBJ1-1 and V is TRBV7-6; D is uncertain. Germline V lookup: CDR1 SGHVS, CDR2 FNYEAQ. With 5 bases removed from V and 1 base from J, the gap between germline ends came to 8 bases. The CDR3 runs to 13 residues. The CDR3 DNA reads TGTGCCAGCAGCGCAGCCGGGAACACTGAAGCTTTCTTT. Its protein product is CASSAAGNTEAFF.

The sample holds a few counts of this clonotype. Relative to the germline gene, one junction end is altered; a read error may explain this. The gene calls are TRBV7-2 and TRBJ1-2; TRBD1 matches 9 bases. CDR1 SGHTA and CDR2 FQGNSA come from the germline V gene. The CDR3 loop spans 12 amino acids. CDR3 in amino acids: CATSGQGNGYTF. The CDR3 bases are TGTGCCACCAGCGGACAGGGGAACGGCTACACCTTC.

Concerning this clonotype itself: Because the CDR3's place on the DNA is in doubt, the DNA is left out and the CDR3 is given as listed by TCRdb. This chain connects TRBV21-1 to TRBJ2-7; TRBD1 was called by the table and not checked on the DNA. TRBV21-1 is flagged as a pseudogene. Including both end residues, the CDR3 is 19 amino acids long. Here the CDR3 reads CASSKVSRTDYTCSYEQYF.

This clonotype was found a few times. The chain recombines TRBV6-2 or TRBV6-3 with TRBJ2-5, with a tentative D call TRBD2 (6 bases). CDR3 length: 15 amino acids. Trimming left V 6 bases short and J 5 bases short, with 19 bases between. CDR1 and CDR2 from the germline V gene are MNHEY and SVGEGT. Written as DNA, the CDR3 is TGTGCCAGCAGCTTGGGACGGGAGACCTTGGAGACCCAGTACTTC. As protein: CASSLGRETLETQYF.

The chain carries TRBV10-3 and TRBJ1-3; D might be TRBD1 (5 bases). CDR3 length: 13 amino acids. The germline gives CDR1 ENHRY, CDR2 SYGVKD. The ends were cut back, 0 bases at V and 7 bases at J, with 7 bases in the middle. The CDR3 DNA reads TGTGCCATCAGTGAGTCGGGGCAGAACACCATATATTTT. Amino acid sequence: CAISESGQNTIYF.

The CDR3 bases are TGTGCCAGTAGACAGGGTTTCTACGAGCAGTACTTC. Amino acids: CASRQGFYEQYF. The genes are TRBV28 and TRBJ2-7; 7 nucleotides agree with TRBD1. CDR3 length: 12 residues. V dropped 9 bases and J dropped 3; count of bases not matched to a gene: 5. The germline V gene has CDR1 MDHEN and CDR2 SYDVKM.

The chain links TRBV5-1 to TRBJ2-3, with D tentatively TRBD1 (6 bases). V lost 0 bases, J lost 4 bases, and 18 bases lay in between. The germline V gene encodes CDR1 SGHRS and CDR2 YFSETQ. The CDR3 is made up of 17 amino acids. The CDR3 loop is CASSLARTAGPADTQYF. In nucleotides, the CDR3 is TGCGCCAGCAGCTTGGCTCGGACAGCTGGGCCCGCAGATACGCAGTATTTT.

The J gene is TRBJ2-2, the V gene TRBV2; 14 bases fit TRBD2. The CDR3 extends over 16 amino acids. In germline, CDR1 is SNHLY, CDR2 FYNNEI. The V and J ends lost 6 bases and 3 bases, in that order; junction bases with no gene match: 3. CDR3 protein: CASRRLAGGDTGELFF. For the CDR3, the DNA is TGTGCCAGCAGGAGACTAGCGGGGGGGGACACCGGGGAGCTGTTTTTT. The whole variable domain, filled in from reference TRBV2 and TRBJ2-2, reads EPEVTQTPSHQVTQMGQEVILRCVPISNHLYFYWYRQILGQKVEFLVSFYNNEISEKSEIFDDQFSVERPDGSNFTLKIRSTKLEDSAMYFCASRRLAGGDTGELFFGEGSRLTVL.